This passage covers 31 T cell receptor beta chains from one sample sequenced in a study of CD4 T cells in relation to SARS-CoV-2 and coronaviruses (dated by TCRdb to 2020 to 2022). CD4+ T cells from unexposed donors were collected before the COVID-19 pandemic (2011-2018). After approximately eleven days of culture, CD4+ T cells were isolated with the EasySep CD4+ T cell isolation kit. Their target antigens are unknown. The library was prepared using the immunoSEQ multiplex PCR assay. TCRdb's version of the immuneACCESS table is confined to in-frame rearrangements and falls short of the full clone set. An unresolved V gene accounts for under half of the shortfall where checked; the remainder is of unknown origin. The sample table records under 35,000 clones; around 76% of these occur just once. About a sixth of the sample belongs to the ten largest clones. Sample: CD4+ T cells from PBMCs, cultured in vitro. These receptors originate from a human donor in good health.

The chain employs TRBV18 and TRBJ2-1; 9 bases are shared with TRBD1. The germline V gene has CDR1 KGHSH and CDR2 LQKENI. V was clipped by 0 bases and J by 6 bases; unmatched bases: 6. The CDR3 runs to 16 residues. The CDR3 loop is CASSPPRTGVGNEQFF. The DNA of the CDR3 is TGTGCCAGCTCACCACCCAGGACAGGGGTGGGCAATGAGCAGTTCTTC.

The chain carries TRBV2 and TRBJ2-7, with 13 bases identical to TRBD2. J gave up 4 bases and V 7 bases, and 4 bases lay outside the gene matches. The CDR3 is made up of 14 amino acids. CDR1 and CDR2 from the germline V gene are SNHLY and FYNNEI. As DNA, the CDR3 is TGTGCCAGCACGGGACTAGCGGGAATTTACGAGCAGTACTTC. As protein: CASTGLAGIYEQYF.

V gene TRBV5-1 combines with J gene TRBJ2-3; 9 bases map to TRBD1. This CDR3 has 16 amino acids. CDR1 and CDR2 from the germline V gene are SGHRS and YFSETQ. J was trimmed by 4 bases and V by 2 bases; bases with no gene match: 8. The CDR3 nucleotides are TGCGCCAGCAGCTTTTTTGGACAGGGGAGAGCAGATACGCAGTATTTT. Encoded protein: CASSFFGQGRADTQYF. The full variable domain, its missing parts supplied by reference TRBV5-1 and TRBJ2-3, is KAGVTQTPRYLIKTRGQQVTLSCSPISGHRSVSWYQQTPGQGLQFLFEYFSETQRNKGNFPGRFSGRQFSNSRSEMNVSTLELGDSALYLCASSFFGQGRADTQYFGPGTRLTVL.

The chain combines TRBV30 with TRBJ1-1; 9 bases are shared with TRBD1. Looked up from germline, CDR1 is GTSNPN and CDR2 is SVGIG (reference sequence). The CDR3 is 14 amino acids. The trim removed 0 bases at V and 3 bases at J, leaving 2 bases unmatched. This CDR3 is CAWSVRDRDTEAFF. The CDR3 DNA sequence: TGTGCCTGGAGTGTACGGGACAGGGACACTGAAGCTTTCTTT.

This clone was detected only once. This chain links TRBV6-5 with TRBJ1-4; perhaps TRBD1 as D (5 bases). Germline V gives CDR1 MNHEY, CDR2 SVGAGI. Trimming left V 2 bases short and J 4 bases short, with 11 bases between. The CDR3 contains 15 residues. Written as DNA, the CDR3 is TGTGCCAGCAGTTACAGACAGCAGGGTAATGAAAAACTGTTTTTT. Translation gives CASSYRQQGNEKLFF.

The chain has TRBV12-3 or TRBV12-4 and TRBJ1-2; no clear D gene. CDR3 length: 13 amino acids. The V end lost 1 base, the J end lost 0 bases, and 3 bases lay between the germline ends. Here the CDR3 DNA reads TGTGCCAGCAGTTTAGACCCTAACTATGGCTACACCTTC. As protein: CASSLDPNYGYTF.

This clone occurred once. The chain carries TRBV7-2 and TRBJ2-1, with D hard to call. Trimming removed 0 bases from V and 4 bases from J, with 13 bases in between. This CDR3 spans 16 amino acids. Germline CDR1 SGHTA, CDR2 FQGNSA. The CDR3 here is CASSLAAPGGYNEQFF. CDR3 DNA sequence: TGTGCCAGCAGCTTAGCGGCCCCCGGTGGATACAATGAGCAGTTCTTC.

The chain joins TRBV2 to TRBJ2-2; 9 bases fit TRBD1. The V and J ends lost 4 bases and 7 bases, in that order; junction bases with no gene match: 10. This CDR3 comprises 16 residues. CDR1 is SNHLY and CDR2 is FYNNEI in the germline V gene. Here the CDR3 reads CASSGAMDRGRGELFF. Here the CDR3 DNA reads TGTGCCAGCAGTGGAGCTATGGACAGGGGACGCGGGGAGCTGTTTTTT.

The J gene is TRBJ2-3, the V gene TRBV5-1; TRBD2 agrees at 7 bases. The ends lost 4 bases at V and 6 bases at J; junction bases unmatched: 5. Germline-derived CDR1 and CDR2 are SGHRS and YFSETQ. The CDR3 runs to 13 residues. CDR3 nucleotide sequence: TGCGCCAGCAGCCGGGACGGGGGGGATACGCAGTATTTT. Its translation: CASSRDGGDTQYF.

The chain carries TRBV9 and TRBJ2-2, with D perhaps matching TRBD1 or TRBD2 (5 bases each). This CDR3 comprises 15 residues. In germline, CDR1 is SGDLS, CDR2 YYNGEE. V gave up 4 bases and J gave up 4 bases, with 14 bases separating them. DNA for the CDR3: TGTGCCAGCAGCTCGGCCCCGGGGACCACCGGGGAGCTGTTTTTT. As protein: CASSSAPGTTGELFF.

This clone has a handful of counts. This chain connects TRBV7-9 to TRBJ1-2, with 7 bases matching TRBD1. This CDR3 is 16 amino acids long. CDR1 is SEHNR, CDR2 FQNEAQ, per germline (reference sequence). J gave up 4 bases and V 5 bases, and 13 bases lay outside the gene matches. The CDR3 region is CASSEGASGFGYGYTF. The DNA of the CDR3 is TGTGCCAGCAGCGAGGGGGCCTCCGGCTTTGGCTATGGCTACACCTTC.

The chain links TRBV3-1 (or the pseudogene TRBV3-2) to TRBJ2-6, with D perhaps TRBD2 (6 bases). The length of the CDR3 is 19 residues. In germline, CDR1 is LGHDT, CDR2 YNNKEL (reference sequence). Trimming removed 2 bases from V and 0 bases from J, with 17 bases in between. The CDR3 is CASSQPSWRAISGANVLTF. DNA for the CDR3: TGTGCCAGCAGCCAACCGTCGTGGAGGGCCATCTCTGGGGCCAACGTCCTGACTTTC.

The V call is TRBV7-9, the J call TRBJ1-4; D is unclear. V gave up 5 bases and J gave up 7 bases, with 17 bases separating them. CDR1 SEHNR and CDR2 FQNEAQ come from the germline V gene (reference sequence). CDR3 length equals 15 residues. CDR3 protein: CASSPQTAPSEKLFF. The CDR3 coding sequence is TGTGCCAGCAGCCCCCAGACCGCACCCAGTGAAAAACTGTTTTTT.

This chain uses TRBV20-1 with TRBJ2-7, with TRBD2 matching 7 bases. The germline CDR1 and CDR2 sequences are DFQATT and SNEGSKA (reference sequence). The trim removed 3 bases at V and 4 bases at J, leaving 15 bases unmatched. This CDR3 has 16 residues. CDR3: CSASEFSGLSGYEQYF. The CDR3 DNA sequence: TGCAGTGCTAGTGAATTTAGCGGGTTGTCGGGTTACGAGCAGTACTTC.

The chain is built from TRBV5-5 and TRBJ2-7, with no clear D. Germline lookup yields CDR1 SGHKS and CDR2 YYEKEE (reference sequence). Trimming stripped 4 bases from V and 6 bases from J, with 11 bases between. This CDR3 contains 12 residues. The CDR3 region is CASSQYVGEQYF. The CDR3 bases are TGTGCCAGCAGCCAGTACGTCGGCGAGCAGTACTTC.

The J gene is TRBJ2-3, the V gene TRBV10-3; D gene uncertain. The CDR3 length is 14 residues. CDR1 and CDR2 (germline): ENHRY, SYGVKD. Trimming removed 4 bases from V and 4 bases from J, with 12 bases in between. The CDR3 DNA sequence: TGTGCCATCAGTGTGCGGCAGGTCGCAGATACGCAGTATTTT. It is translated as CAISVRQVADTQYF.

The rearrangement uses TRBV19 and TRBJ2-3, with D possibly matching TRBD1 (5 bases). V dropped 5 bases and J dropped 2 bases, with 11 bases sitting between them. CDR3 length: 14 residues. Germline V lookup: CDR1 LNHDA, CDR2 SQIVND (reference sequence). CDR3 bases: TGTGCCAGTAGTCCAAGACAGACCACAGATACGCAGTATTTT. It codes for CASSPRQTTDTQYF.

This chain links TRBV7-9 with TRBJ2-7, with unresolved D. V shed 5 bases and J shed 1 base, with 9 bases lying between them. The CDR3 runs 13 residues. CDR1 is SEHNR, CDR2 FQNEAQ, per germline (reference sequence). CDR3 in amino acids: CASSPWPSYEQYF. The CDR3 nucleotides read TGTGCCAGCAGCCCCTGGCCGTCCTACGAGCAGTACTTC.

The J gene is TRBJ2-1, the V gene TRBV11-2; weak D call: TRBD1 (6 bases). The CDR3 is 13 amino acids. Per the germline V gene, CDR1 is SGHAT and CDR2 is FQNNGV. V lost 5 bases and J 14 bases, leaving 19 bases between the germline ends. The CDR3 DNA sequence: TGTGCCAGCAGCCGGACCTCAGGGGCGAGGGAGTTCTTC. Its protein is CASSRTSGAREFF. The full variable domain, completed using reference TRBV11-2 and TRBJ2-1, is EAGVAQSPRYKIIEKRQSVAFWCNPISGHATLYWYQQILGQGPKLLIQFQNNGVVDDSQLPKDRFSAERLKGVDSTLKIQPAKLEDSAVYLCASSRTSGAREFFGPGTRLTVL.

The chain recombines TRBV18 with TRBJ2-3; 7 positions agree with TRBD1. J gave up 1 base and V 3 bases, and 7 bases lay outside the gene matches. From germline, CDR1 is KGHSH and CDR2 LQKENI. The CDR3 totals 16 residues. CDR3 sequence (DNA): TGTGCCAGCTCACCGCAAGGGGGCAGTGGCACAGATACGCAGTATTTT. Its protein product is CASSPQGGSGTDTQYF.

The chain couples TRBV7-7 to TRBJ2-2; 12 nucleotides align to TRBD1. Looked up from germline, CDR1 is SSHAT and CDR2 is FNYEAQ (reference sequence). The CDR3 has 15 residues. The V segment lost 1 base and the J segment 11 bases; nucleotides outside the gene matches: 5. CDR3 in amino acids: CASSLEGQGAGELFF. CDR3 sequence (DNA): TGTGCCAGCAGCTTAGAGGGACAGGGGGCTGGCGAGCTGTTTTTT.

DNA of the CDR3: TGTGCCAGCAACCCGACAGGAAATTATCAGCCCCAGCATTTT. Translation gives CASNPTGNYQPQHF. The rearrangement uses TRBV6-2 or TRBV6-3 and TRBJ1-5; tentatively, D is TRBD1 (6 bases). This CDR3 comprises 14 residues. Germline values: CDR1 MNHEY, CDR2 SVGEGT. V was cut by 7 bases and J by 5 bases, with 15 bases left in between.

The chain combines TRBV28 with TRBJ2-7, with D tentatively TRBD2 (6 bases). The CDR3 runs to 14 residues. The V end lost 3 bases, the J end lost 2 bases, and 11 bases lay between the germline ends. In germline, CDR1 is MDHEN, CDR2 SYDVKM. CDR3 sequence reads: CASSFPGGAYEQYF. In DNA, the CDR3 is TGTGCCAGCAGTTTTCCCGGGGGAGCCTACGAGCAGTACTTC.

The chain carries TRBV9 and TRBJ2-5, with TRBD1 as a possible D gene (7 bases). The germline CDR1 and CDR2 sequences are SGDLS and YYNGEE. CDR3 length equals 15 residues. V dropped 4 bases and J dropped 2 bases, with 15 bases sitting between them. The CDR3 region has the DNA TGTGCCAGCAGCCTAGTCCCAGGGGGGCAAGAGACCCAGTACTTC. Protein: CASSLVPGGQETQYF. The full variable domain, in which reference TRBV9 and TRBJ2-5 provide the parts outside the CDR3, is DSGVTQTPKHLITATGQRVTLRCSPRSGDLSVYWYQQSLDQGLQFLIQYYNGEERAKGNILERFSAQQFPDLHSELNLSSLELGDSALYFCASSLVPGGQETQYFGPGTRLLVL.

The chain employs TRBV5-4 and TRBJ1-6; D not resolved. In germline, CDR1 is SGHNT, CDR2 YYREEE (reference sequence). This CDR3 contains 12 residues. V was shortened by 3 bases and J by 13 bases, with 11 bases between the two germline ends. CDR3 nucleotide sequence: TGTGCCAGCAGCTACCTCCTGTCCCCCCTCCACTTT. Translating it yields CASSYLLSPLHF. The full variable domain, in which reference TRBV5-4 and TRBJ1-6 provide the parts outside the CDR3, is ETGVTQSPTHLIKTRGQQVTLRCSSQSGHNTVSWYQQALGQGPQFIFQYYREEENGRGNFPPRFSGLQFPNYSSELNVNALELDDSALYLCASSYLLSPLHFGNGTRLTVT.

The CDR3 nucleotides read TGTGCCAGCAGCCCTACTTCGTTTAACCGCCACGAGCAGTACTTC. Translated, it gives CASSPTSFNRHEQYF. This chain links TRBV7-2 with TRBJ2-7; D remains unclear. Germline V gene data show CDR1 as SGHTA and CDR2 as FQGNSA. There are 15 residues in the CDR3. Trimming cost V 5 bases and J 5 bases, with 19 bases left between them.

The chain joins TRBV27 to TRBJ1-4; D is possibly TRBD1 (5 bases). The CDR3 length is 13 residues. Trimming pared 8 bases from V and 8 bases from J, leaving 15 bases between. CDR1 is MNHEY and CDR2 is SMNVEV in the germline V gene (reference sequence). The CDR3 DNA reads TGTGCCAGCGGGGGGTCCGGTGGCGAAAAACTGTTTTTT. This encodes CASGGSGGEKLFF. The whole variable domain, filled in from reference TRBV27 and TRBJ1-4, reads EAQVTQNPRYLITVTGKKLTVTCSQNMNHEYMSWYRQDPGLGLRQIYYSMNVEVTDKGDVPEGYKVSRKEKRNFPLILESPSPNQTSLYFCASGGSGGEKLFFGSGTQLSVL.

This chain connects TRBV19 to TRBJ1-1, with a tentative D call TRBD1 (5 bases). The CDR3 spans 12 residues. With 4 bases removed from V and 8 bases from J, the gap between germline ends came to 11 bases. Per the germline V gene, CDR1 is LNHDA and CDR2 is SQIVND (reference sequence). CDR3 region: CASSTGGGEAFF. Here the CDR3 DNA reads TGTGCCAGTAGTACCGGCGGGGGAGAAGCTTTCTTT.

The rearrangement uses TRBV6-5 and TRBJ1-5; D is unclear. CDR3 length: 11 residues. Trimming shortened V by 6 bases and J by 4 bases, and 4 bases separated the two germline ends. In germline, CDR1 is MNHEY, CDR2 SVGAGI. CDR3 region: CASRTNQPQHF. CDR3 DNA: TGTGCCAGCAGGACAAATCAGCCCCAGCATTTT.

The V gene is TRBV20-1, the J gene TRBJ1-1, with D perhaps TRBD1 (5 bases). The CDR3 is made up of 11 amino acids. Trimming left V 3 bases short and J 5 bases short, with 7 bases between. Germline assignment: CDR1 DFQATT and CDR2 SNEGSKA (reference sequence). This CDR3 is CSARGETEAFF. Here the CDR3 DNA reads TGCAGTGCTAGGGGGGAGACTGAAGCTTTCTTT.

This chain joins TRBV5-6 and TRBJ2-2, with D tentatively TRBD2 (5 bases). Germline V CDR1 and CDR2: SGHDT, YYEEEE. Trimming left V 0 bases short and J 1 base short, with 10 bases between. The CDR3 totals 16 residues. The CDR3 here is CASSLGGRGNTGELFF. The CDR3 region has the DNA TGTGCCAGCAGCTTGGGGGGTCGGGGGAACACCGGGGAGCTGTTTTTT.